The TCR beta chain under discussion was sequenced for a study of shared clonotypes between healthy human individuals. Whole-study findings and limits: Memory subsets generally showed lower estimated richness than naive subsets. Generation probability values for non-shared clonotypes were lower than those for clonotypes shared by all four donors.

Libraries were prepared by immunoSEQ multiplex PCR; TCRdb keeps only in-frame clonotypes and omits some of them. This sample carries about 990,000 clones, 75% to 85% of them seen once, and the ten largest clones take 0.6% to 0.7%. As concerns this clone: Its antigen is as yet unknown.

Trimming stripped 2 bases from V and 3 bases from J, with 5 bases between. This CDR3 has 13 amino acids. The germline gives CDR1 MDHEN, CDR2 SYDVKM. The V gene is TRBV28, the J gene TRBJ2-4, with D hard to call. Sequencing input: memory CD4+ T cells from PBMCs. Subset of the sample: CD45RA-negative fraction. The receptor was derived from a man between 18 and 35 years old in good health. Some clones in this sample may be carry-over from other donors' samples. In nucleotides, the CDR3 is TGTGCCAGCAGTTTAGGGCTCAAAAACATTCAGTACTTC. Translation: CASSLGLKNIQYF.